This TCR beta chain was recovered during a study of shared clonotypes between healthy human individuals. Study outcomes and limitations: For naive CD4 cells, roughly 5.5% of clonotypes were shared across a few donors. An expected dependence of interdonor clonotype sharing on sequencing depth was noted. In general, naive subsets displayed greater estimated richness than memory subsets did.

Produced via immunoSEQ multiplex PCR; TCRdb's table is partial and in-frame only. The table includes 2 million to 2.5 million clones, 85% to 95% detected once. CD4+ cells were split into CD45RA+ naive and CD45RA-negative memory subsets. The CDR3 has 11 amino acids. Germline CDR1 and CDR2: SGHRS and YFSETQ. V was shortened by 3 bases and J by 6 bases, with 7 bases between the two germline ends. As to this clone: Its antigen is unknown.

The gene calls are TRBV5-1 and TRBJ2-7; D is uncertain. Sequencing used naive CD4+ T cells sorted from blood. The subset was: CD45RA+ positively selected. The TCR was taken from a man younger than 35 in good health. The CDR3 bases are TGCGCCAGCAGCTACAAGGGCGAGCAGTACTTC. Amino acids: CASSYKGEQYF.